These T cell receptor beta chains were read from a single sample in a study of cytomegalovirus exposure and HLA in healthy donors. Only in-frame clones appear in the TCRdb table, and some are missing; sequencing was by immunoSEQ multiplex PCR. The repertoire consists of about 220,000 clones, with over 80% occurring once and the leading ten covering 0.71%. Material for sequencing was PBMCs. These TCRs come from a boy aged 2 to 9 in good health and CMV-seronegative. The CDR3 runs from the conserved cysteine through the conserved F or W. Fields, in order: D gene, clone size, V gene, J gene, CDR3 protein, CDR3 DNA. The D gene is left open where the match is weak. Part of the rows lack a size; the others show once, few, many or a class for expanded clones.

.,.,TRBV2,TRBJ1-2,CASSAIRGGTF,TGTGCCAGCAGTGCGATCCGGGGAGGCACCTTC
.,.,TRBV5-1,TRBJ1-4,CASSSGALGGEKLFF,TGCGCCAGCAGTTCAGGGGCTTTAGGGGGTGAAAAACTGTTTTTT
.,.,TRBV14,TRBJ2-7,CASSQDFLRRGYEQYF,TGTGCCAGCAGCCAAGACTTTCTCAGGCGGGGCTACGAGCAGTACTTC
TRBD1,.,TRBV5-4,TRBJ1-2,CASSSGQGALYGYTF,TGTGCCAGCAGCTCCGGACAGGGGGCTCTCTATGGCTACACCTTC
.,.,TRBV6-5,TRBJ1-1,CASSYMGGVNTEAFF,TGTGCCAGCAGTTACATGGGAGGGGTGAACACTGAAGCTTTCTTT
TRBD2,once,TRBV13,TRBJ2-3,CASSSGTSGGPTSTDTQYF,TGTGCCAGCAGCTCAGGGACTAGCGGGGGCCCTACTAGCACAGATACGCAGTATTTT
.,.,TRBV5-1,TRBJ2-6,CASSLVDFGANVLTF,TGCGCCAGCAGCTTGGTGGACTTTGGGGCCAACGTCCTGACTTTC
.,.,TRBV27,TRBJ2-7,CASSSRPQGLGYEQYF,TGTGCCAGCAGTTCCCGTCCGCAGGGACTCGGCTACGAGCAGTACTTC
.,.,TRBV29-1,TRBJ1-2,CSATEGIGYGYTF,TGCAGCGCGACTGAGGGCATCGGCTATGGCTACACCTTC
.,.,TRBV7-8,TRBJ2-7,CASSLARQYEQYF,TGTGCCAGCAGCTTAGCACGCCAGTACGAGCAGTACTTC
TRBD2,.,TRBV9,TRBJ2-1,CASSGRTRATYNEQFF,TGTGCCAGCAGCGGACGGACTAGAGCCACCTACAATGAGCAGTTCTTC
TRBD2,.,TRBV6-1,TRBJ2-1,CASSETSGAYNEQFF,TGTGCCAGCAGTGAAACTAGCGGGGCATACAATGAGCAGTTCTTC
.,.,TRBV5-8,TRBJ1-1,CASSLWSGVLDTEAFF,TGTGCCAGCAGCTTGTGGTCAGGGGTGTTAGACACTGAAGCTTTCTTT
TRBD1,.,TRBV10-2,TRBJ1-2,CASLQGTNYGYTF,TGCGCCAGCCTACAGGGGACCAACTATGGCTACACCTTC
.,.,TRBV18,TRBJ1-2,CASSPGAGLHGYTF,TGTGCCAGCTCACCAGGGGCAGGGTTACATGGCTACACCTTC
TRBD1,.,TRBV19,TRBJ2-3,CASSVTGLTDTQYF,TGTGCCAGTAGTGTGACAGGGCTCACAGATACGCAGTATTTT
.,.,TRBV6-5,TRBJ1-1,CASSLGTEAFF,TGTGCCAGCAGCCTCGGCACTGAAGCTTTCTTT
.,.,TRBV29-1,TRBJ1-2,CSVGDGDDGYTF,TGCAGCGTCGGTGACGGAGACGATGGCTACACCTTC
.,.,TRBV19,TRBJ2-7,CASSIVLTVSYEQYF,TGTGCCAGTAGTATAGTACTGACAGTCTCCTACGAGCAGTACTTC
.,.,TRBV9,TRBJ1-3,CASSSNSLSGNTIYF,TGTGCCAGCAGCTCAAACAGCCTCTCTGGAAACACCATATATTTT
.,.,TRBV15,TRBJ1-2,CATSKGVGLNYGYTF,TGTGCCACCAGCAAAGGGGTAGGCTTAAACTATGGCTACACCTTC
.,.,TRBV6-5,TRBJ2-1,CASTESSAYNEQFF,TGTGCCAGCACGGAGAGCTCCGCCTACAATGAGCAGTTCTTC
TRBD1,few,TRBV6-1,TRBJ2-7,CASRETGLHEQYF,TGTGCCAGCAGGGAGACAGGGTTACACGAGCAGTACTTC
.,once,TRBV25-1,TRBJ2-3,CASSDRVTDTQYF,TGTGCCAGCAGTGACAGGGTCACAGATACGCAGTATTTT
.,.,TRBV19,TRBJ1-6,CASRRGWNSPLHF,TGTGCCAGTAGACGGGGGTGGAATTCACCCCTCCACTTT
.,few,TRBV12-5,TRBJ1-4,CASGFPPDGGSEKLFF,TGTGCTAGTGGTTTTCCACCCGACGGGGGGAGTGAAAAACTGTTTTTT
TRBD2,.,TRBV6-1,TRBJ2-3,CASSVERGSTDTQYF,TGTGCCAGCAGTGTGGAGCGGGGATCCACAGATACGCAGTATTTT
.,.,TRBV30,TRBJ1-2,CAWTQGRYGYTF,TGTGCCTGGACACAGGGTCGTTACGGCTACACCTTC
TRBD1,.,TRBV7-2,TRBJ1-5,CASSLLRDRGQVSNQPQHF,TGTGCCAGCAGCTTACTCCGGGACAGGGGGCAGGTGAGCAATCAGCCCCAGCATTTT
TRBD1,once,TRBV11-2,TRBJ2-3,CASSLGLGTARDTQYF,TGTGCCAGCAGCTTAGGTTTGGGGACAGCGAGAGATACGCAGTATTTT
.,.,TRBV18,TRBJ2-7,CASSPPGGEQYF,TGTGCCAGCTCACCACCCGGGGGCGAGCAGTACTTC
.,.,TRBV21-1,TRBJ2-7,CASSNRDTDEQYF,TGTGCCAGCAGCAACCGGGACACAGACGAGCAGTACTTC